These T cell receptor beta chains were read from a single sample in a study. TCRdb reprocessed the 5' RACE reads with MiXCR, giving one entry per CDR3 protein. Of 53,000 or so distinct CDR3 sequences listed, approximately 23% are singletons. Specimen: tumor-infiltrating naive CD4+ T cells sorted from the breast tumor. These receptors were taken from a female donor with breast cancer. The CDR3 runs from the conserved cysteine through the conserved F or W. The D gene is left open where the match is weak. Clone sizes are given selectively: once, few, many, or a class where the clone is expanded.

V: TRBV6-5; J: TRBJ2-3; size: few; D: TRBD2; DNA: TGTGCCAGCAGCCCTTGGGCTAGCGGGGGGCGAAGCACAGATACGCAGTATTTT; CDR3: CASSPWASGGRSTDTQYF
V: TRBV7-2; J: TRBJ2-5; size: few; D: -; DNA: TGTGCCAGCAGCCCAGCGGGACAGGCTTCAGAGACCCAGTACTTC; CDR3: CASSPAGQASETQYF
V: TRBV7-9; J: TRBJ2-1; size: -; D: -; DNA: TGTGCCAGCAGCTTAGCCAAAGGGTCCGAAACCTATGAGCAGTTCTTC; CDR3: CASSLAKGSETYEQFF
V: TRBV2; J: TRBJ2-3; size: once; D: -; DNA: TGTGCCAGCAAGGCAGGGGGACTTTTCACAGATACGCAGTATTTT; CDR3: CASKAGGLFTDTQYF
V: TRBV7-6; J: TRBJ2-7; size: few; D: TRBD1; DNA: TGTGCCAGCAGCTTAGAGAGGGGGCGTACCTACGAGCAGTACTTC; CDR3: CASSLERGRTYEQYF
V: TRBV6-6; J: TRBJ2-4; size: -; D: -; DNA: TGTGCCAGCAGAGCCCCCGCCAAAAACATTCAGTACTTC; CDR3: CASRAPAKNIQYF
V: TRBV6-6; J: TRBJ2-6; size: -; D: TRBD1; DNA: TGTGCCAGCACTCGGACAGGGAGTAGTTCTGGGGCCAACGTCCTGACTTTC; CDR3: CASTRTGSSSGANVLTF
V: TRBV6-1; J: TRBJ2-1; size: -; D: TRBD2; DNA: TGTGCCAGCAGGACTAGCGGGGGGGCCGGCAATGAGCAGTTCTTC; CDR3: CASRTSGGAGNEQFF
V: TRBV4-2; J: TRBJ2-5; size: -; D: TRBD2; DNA: TGTGCCAGCAGCCAAGTAACGGGAGGGCCGGTGGAGACCCAGTACTTC; CDR3: CASSQVTGGPVETQYF
V: TRBV6-1; J: TRBJ2-7; size: -; D: TRBD2; DNA: TGTGCCAGCACCGGACTCGCGGGAGGAGGGGAGCAGTACTTC; CDR3: CASTGLAGGGEQYF
V: TRBV7-9; J: TRBJ2-5; size: few; D: -; DNA: TGTGCCAGCAGCACTCGCCGCGGAGAGACCCAGTACTTC; CDR3: CASSTRRGETQYF
V: TRBV9; J: TRBJ2-7; size: -; D: -; DNA: TGTGCCAGCAGCGTAGGGGGGAGTAAGGTGGATTACGAGCAGTACTTC; CDR3: CASSVGGSKVDYEQYF
V: TRBV5-1; J: TRBJ2-1; size: few; D: -; DNA: TGCGCCAGCAGCCCCTGGAGGGGCGCGGAAGGGAATGAGCAGTTCTTC; CDR3: CASSPWRGAEGNEQFF
V: TRBV5-5; J: TRBJ2-7; size: few; D: -; DNA: TGTGCCAGCAGCTTCCGGGACGGCACCTACGAGCAGTACTTC; CDR3: CASSFRDGTYEQYF
V: TRBV29-1; J: TRBJ1-2; size: many; D: TRBD1; DNA: TGCACCGCAGGGGGGTCCTATGGCTACACCTTC; CDR3: CTAGGSYGYTF
V: TRBV19; J: TRBJ2-7; size: few; D: TRBD1; DNA: TGTGCCAGTAGCCCCGCGACAGGGAAGAGCTCCTACGAGCAGTACTTC; CDR3: CASSPATGKSSYEQYF
V: TRBV7-9; J: TRBJ2-5; size: -; D: -; DNA: TGTGCCAGCAGCTTAGAGCGAGCGCCGGAGACCCAGTACTTC; CDR3: CASSLERAPETQYF
V: TRBV27; J: TRBJ1-4; size: few; D: TRBD1; DNA: TGTGCCAGCAGGCGGACAGGGGGCGAAGGAAAACTGTTTTTT; CDR3: CASRRTGGEGKLFF
V: TRBV5-1; J: TRBJ1-1; size: -; D: TRBD1; DNA: TGCGCCAGCAGCTCCGGGACAGGGGACAGAAGGACTGAAGCTTTCTTT; CDR3: CASSSGTGDRRTEAFF
V: TRBV7-2; J: TRBJ2-1; size: -; D: TRBD2; DNA: TGTGCCAGCAGCTTCTCGTCACTAGCGGTCAACAATGAGCAGTTCTTC; CDR3: CASSFSSLAVNNEQFF
V: TRBV28; J: TRBJ1-6; size: -; D: -; DNA: TGCGCCAGCACCTCCCCGGGGAGGAATTCACCCCTCCACTTT; CDR3: CASTSPGRNSPLHF
V: TRBV28; J: TRBJ1-5; size: few; D: TRBD1; DNA: TGTGCCAGCAGCTCCACCTCCGGGACAGGGGGCAATCAGCCCCAGCATTTT; CDR3: CASSSTSGTGGNQPQHF
V: TRBV7-2; J: TRBJ2-7; size: -; D: TRBD2; DNA: TGTGCCAGCGGCTTTAGCGGGGGGTACTCCTACGAGCAGTACTTC; CDR3: CASGFSGGYSYEQYF
V: TRBV7-2; J: TRBJ2-1; size: many; D: TRBD2; DNA: TGTGCCAGCAGCGTCGGGACTAGCGACTACAATGAGCAGTTCTTC; CDR3: CASSVGTSDYNEQFF
V: TRBV12-3/TRBV12-4; J: TRBJ2-1; size: many; D: -; DNA: TGTGCCAGCACCGGGTGGAGGGGGTCCCCCTACAATGAGCAGTTCTTC; CDR3: CASTGWRGSPYNEQFF
V: TRBV9; J: TRBJ1-2; size: -; D: -; DNA: TGTGCCAGCAGCGCGGCCGCAGGCCCTAACTATGGCTACACCTTC; CDR3: CASSAAAGPNYGYTF
V: TRBV20-1; J: TRBJ1-2; size: few; D: TRBD1; DNA: TGCAGTGCTAGTGGGGACAGCTATGGCTACACCTTC; CDR3: CSASGDSYGYTF
V: TRBV7-3; J: TRBJ2-2; size: -; D: -; DNA: TGTGCCAGCAGCTTAACCAACAGGGAGCTGTATTTT; CDR3: CASSLTNRELYF
V: TRBV5-4; J: TRBJ2-7; size: -; D: -; DNA: TGTGCCAGCAGCTTACCGGCAAAGGAGCAGTACTTC; CDR3: CASSLPAKEQYF
V: TRBV5-1; J: TRBJ1-1; size: -; D: -; DNA: TGCGCCAGCAGCCCACCCGGGGGTTTTATTAGTCCTTTCTTT; CDR3: CASSPPGGFISPFF
V: TRBV30; J: TRBJ2-2; size: -; D: -; DNA: TGTGCCTGGGGTTATTCCGGGGAGCTGTTTTTT; CDR3: CAWGYSGELFF
V: TRBV6-4; J: TRBJ2-7; size: -; D: TRBD1; DNA: TGTGCCAGCAGACAACAAAGGACAGGGAACGAGCAGTACTTC; CDR3: CASRQQRTGNEQYF